A selection of T cell receptor beta chains follows, all from one sample in a study of CD8+ T cells in alopecia areata. Clones were read by immunoSEQ multiplex PCR, and TCRdb kept only the in-frame ones, dropping some. The sample lists 190,000 or so clones, about three fifths occurring once. The material sequenced was CD4+ T cells sorted from blood, taken at week 24, from a patient treated with tofacitinib. The source of these receptors is a human donor with alopecia areata. Both conserved end residues are part of each CDR3. Each record gives: clone size, J gene, V gene, D gene, CDR3 DNA, CDR3 protein. The D gene is left open where the match is weak. A clone size is listed for some rows: how often the clone was seen (once, few, many), or a class if it is expanded.

>-|TRBJ2-7|TRBV28|TRBD1
TGTGCCAGCAGCCGATTCGGGACAGGGGCGTACGAGCAGTACTTC
CASSRFGTGAYEQYF
>few|TRBJ1-1|TRBV29-1|TRBD1
TGCAGCGTGGCTACCGGGACAGGGACCACTGAAGCTTTCTTT
CSVATGTGTTEAFF
>-|TRBJ2-1|TRBV6-5|TRBD1
TGTGCCAGCACCCCGCCGGACAGGGGGTTGAATGAGCAGTTCTTC
CASTPPDRGLNEQFF
>-|TRBJ1-1|TRBV2|-
TGTGCCAGCGGGGGGAGGGTTCGGAACACTGAAGCTTTCTTT
CASGGRVRNTEAFF
>few|TRBJ2-2|TRBV29-1|-
TGCAGCGTGGATACAGGGTCCGGGGAGCTGTTTTTT
CSVDTGSGELFF
>-|TRBJ1-4|TRBV2|-
TGTGCCAGCAGCAGTGAAAAACTGTTTTTT
CASSSEKLFF
>few|TRBJ2-1|TRBV27|-
TGTGCCAGCAGTTTAACCTTCACTAACGCGGGGAATGAGCAGTTCTTC
CASSLTFTNAGNEQFF
>few|TRBJ2-2|TRBV5-1|TRBD1
TGCGCCAGCAGCGTGGGGACAGCCAACACCGGGGAGCTGTTTTTT
CASSVGTANTGELFF
>-|TRBJ2-5|TRBV2|TRBD1
TGTGCCAGCAGTAGAGGACAGGGGATCTCGGAGACCCAGTACTTC
CASSRGQGISETQYF
>-|TRBJ2-4|TRBV30|TRBD2
TGTGCCTGGAGTCCGACTAGCGGCCTAAACATTCAGTACTTC
CAWSPTSGLNIQYF
>few|TRBJ1-6|TRBV5-1|-
TGCGCCAGCAGCTTGGAGGGGGAGCGGAATTCACCCCTCCACTTT
CASSLEGERNSPLHF
>-|TRBJ1-2|TRBV29-1|-
TGCAGCGTTGTGGGGCAGGGGTCAAACTATGGCTACACCTTC
CSVVGQGSNYGYTF
>few|TRBJ2-7|TRBV7-3|TRBD1
TGTGCCAGCAGCTTAGACCCGGGACAGGGTCAGCAGCAGTACTTC
CASSLDPGQGQQQYF
>-|TRBJ2-2|TRBV28|-
TGTGCCAGCAGTCGGGGGTCGAACACCGGGGAGCTGTTTTTT
CASSRGSNTGELFF
>few|TRBJ2-1|TRBV30|-
TGTGCCTGGGCGAAGGCTAACTCCTACAATGAGCAGTTCTTC
CAWAKANSYNEQFF
>-|TRBJ2-5|TRBV14|TRBD1
TGTGCCAGCAGCCGCCGAATCTCCAGGGGGAGAGAGACCCAGTACTTC
CASSRRISRGRETQYF
>-|TRBJ2-7|TRBV29-1|TRBD1
TGCAGCGTGACAGGGTCAAACACCTACGAGCAGTACTTC
CSVTGSNTYEQYF
>few|TRBJ2-3|TRBV4-3|-
TGCGCCAGCAGCCACGGGACAGATACGCAGTATTTT
CASSHGTDTQYF
>-|TRBJ2-4|TRBV27|TRBD2
TGTGCCAGCACCGGGTGGGGTAGCGGGTACCAAAACATTCAGTACTTC
CASTGWGSGYQNIQYF
>-|TRBJ2-2|TRBV12-5|-
TGTGCTAGTGGTTTGGGGTCTCGCACCGGGGAGCTGTTTTTT
CASGLGSRTGELFF
>-|TRBJ2-7|TRBV7-2|-
TGTGCCAGCAGCCAAGGGCAGATAAGCTCCTACGAGCAGTACTTC
CASSQGQISSYEQYF
>-|TRBJ2-1|TRBV5-6|-
TGTGCCAGCAGCGTCCAGATTGAGCAGTTCTTC
CASSVQIEQFF
>-|TRBJ1-6|TRBV2|-
TGTGCCAGCAGTGAAGGGGGACGAAATTCACCCCTCCACTTT
CASSEGGRNSPLHF
>-|TRBJ1-5|TRBV29-1|-
TGCAGCGTTGAAGAAAACAGGGATCAGCCCCAGCATTTT
CSVEENRDQPQHF
>few|TRBJ2-3|TRBV10-3|-
TGTGCCATCAGCCCGGGGGCAGATACGCAGTATTTT
CAISPGADTQYF
>-|TRBJ2-5|TRBV4-3|TRBD1
TGCGCCAGCAGACCGGGACAGGGTGTAGAGACCCAGTACTTC
CASRPGQGVETQYF
>-|TRBJ1-6|TRBV5-1|-
TGCGCCAGCAGCTCTGGACAAGCGAATTCACCCCTCCACTTT
CASSSGQANSPLHF
>-|TRBJ1-1|TRBV7-2|-
TGTGCCAGCAGCTTACCCGGCGGAGAAGCTTTCTTT
CASSLPGGEAFF
>-|TRBJ1-5|TRBV30|-
TGTGCCTGGAGGGGTAGGAGCAATCAGCCCCAGCATTTT
CAWRGRSNQPQHF
>-|TRBJ2-7|TRBV5-1|TRBD1
TGCGCCAGCAGCCAGGGGACAGGGGCCTACGAGCAGTACTTC
CASSQGTGAYEQYF
>-|TRBJ1-2|TRBV28|-
TGTGCCAGCAGTTTATCCACCCCTGGCCTCTATGGCTACACCTTC
CASSLSTPGLYGYTF
>-|TRBJ1-6|TRBV5-1|-
TGCGCCAGCAGCTTGGGCTCGACTCCCCTCCACTTT
CASSLGSTPLHF
>-|TRBJ2-1|TRBV5-1|TRBD2
TGCGCCAGCAGCCAGGGTAGCGGGAGGGCCGGCAATGAGCAGTTCTTC
CASSQGSGRAGNEQFF
>-|TRBJ2-3|TRBV6-6|-
TGTGCCAGCAGGACCCGGGTGGGCGGTAGCACAGATACGCAGTATTTT
CASRTRVGGSTDTQYF
>-|TRBJ1-1|TRBV7-8|-
TGTGCCAGCAGCCCAACGCGTTTGTACACTGAAGCTTTCTTT
CASSPTRLYTEAFF
>-|TRBJ2-3|TRBV9|-
TGTGCCAGCAGCGTACCCAAATCACAGGGCCCAGATACGCAGTATTTT
CASSVPKSQGPDTQYF
>-|TRBJ2-5|TRBV5-1|TRBD1
TGCGCCAGCAGCCCCAGTCCCGGGACAGGGGTAGAGACCCAGTACTTC
CASSPSPGTGVETQYF
>-|TRBJ2-7|TRBV10-2|TRBD2
TGCGCCAGCAGTGAAGAACTAGCGACCTACGAGCAGTACTTC
CASSEELATYEQYF
>-|TRBJ2-5|TRBV11-2|TRBD1
TGTGCCAGCAGCTATTGGGACAGGGACAGCGAGACCCAGTACTTC
CASSYWDRDSETQYF
>-|TRBJ2-7|TRBV5-1|-
TGCGCCAGCAGCTTGGCCTTGGACCGAAGCTCCTACGAGCAGTACTTC
CASSLALDRSSYEQYF
>once|TRBJ2-7|TRBV5-1|TRBD1
TGCGCCAGCAGCCCCGGGACAGGGTTGATCTACGAGCAGTACTTC
CASSPGTGLIYEQYF
>-|TRBJ2-7|TRBV29-1|-
TGCAGCGTTGAGGGTCAGGGGACACGCGAGCAGTACTTC
CSVEGQGTREQYF
>-|TRBJ1-4|TRBV4-3|-
TGCGCCAGCAGCCAAGTTCGGGAAAAACTGTTTTTT
CASSQVREKLFF
>-|TRBJ1-2|TRBV7-2|TRBD1
TGTGCCAGCAGCTTGGAGCCGGGACAGGGGGACTATGGCTACACCTTC
CASSLEPGQGDYGYTF
>-|TRBJ2-5|TRBV5-4|TRBD1
TGTGCCAGCAGCTTAGCCCCGGGACAGGCGAGACAAGAGACCCAGTACTTC
CASSLAPGQARQETQYF
>-|TRBJ2-1|TRBV28|-
TGTGCCAGCAGTTCGGTAGAGGGGGGCGTCAGTTACAATGAGCAGTTCTTC
CASSSVEGGVSYNEQFF
>-|TRBJ1-1|TRBV7-3|TRBD1
TGTGCCAGCAGCTTCGTACCGGGACAGGGGCCAACGAACACTGAAGCTTTCTTT
CASSFVPGQGPTNTEAFF
>-|TRBJ1-1|TRBV5-1|TRBD1
TGCGCCAGCAGCCCGGACAGGGCGGGGGGAACTGAAGCTTTCTTT
CASSPDRAGGTEAFF
>few|TRBJ1-1|TRBV7-7|-
TGTGCCAGCAGCTTAGGTCAGGGGACTGAAGCTTTCTTT
CASSLGQGTEAFF
>-|TRBJ2-7|TRBV27|TRBD2
TGTGCCAGCAGAAAGGGACTAGCGGGGGAGTACGAGCAGTACTTC
CASRKGLAGEYEQYF
>-|TRBJ2-1|TRBV29-1|TRBD2
TGCAGCGTGCGGGAGGGACTTTACAATGAGCAGTTCTTC
CSVREGLYNEQFF
>-|TRBJ2-7|TRBV4-1|-
TGCGCCAGCAGCCAGAGGGGGGGCGCGTCCTACGAGCAGTACTTC
CASSQRGGASYEQYF
>-|TRBJ2-1|TRBV9|-
TGTGCCAGCAGCGTAGCCCCGGGGCCCTACAATGAGCAGTTCTTC
CASSVAPGPYNEQFF